The 21 T cell receptor beta chains presented below share a single source sample, sequenced in a study of shared clonotypes between healthy human individuals. TCRdb's copy holds only in-frame clones and misses some; the assay was immunoSEQ multiplex PCR. The table shows approximately 500,000 clones, with about 72% occurring only once. What was sequenced was PBMCs. The receptors originated from a woman in her 40s in good health. Some clones in this sample may be carry-over from other donors' samples.

V and J are TRBV18 and TRBJ2-2, with D possibly TRBD1 on 6 matching bases. V dropped 2 bases and J dropped 4 bases, with 11 bases sitting between them. Germline V gives CDR1 KGHSH, CDR2 LQKENI. The CDR3 has 15 residues. CDR3 region: CASSPGGAGTGELFF. The CDR3 nucleotides read TGTGCCAGCTCACCAGGGGGCGCCGGCACCGGGGAGCTGTTTTTT.

This clone turned up a few times. V and J are TRBV28 and TRBJ2-7; D possibly corresponds to TRBD1 (5 bases). The CDR3 extends over 14 amino acids. CDR1 is MDHEN, CDR2 SYDVKM, per germline. Trimming took 2 bases from V and 2 from J, leaving 10 bases between them. The CDR3 sequence is CASSLQGHPYEQYF. The CDR3 region has the DNA TGTGCCAGCAGTTTACAGGGTCACCCCTACGAGCAGTACTTC.

The chain links TRBV6-4 to TRBJ2-3; the match to TRBD1 covers 8 bases. With 6 bases clipped from V and 3 bases from J, the junction kept 5 bases outside the gene matches. CDR1 and CDR2 (germline): MRHNA, SNTAGT. The CDR3 consists of 14 residues. In nucleotides, the CDR3 is TGTGCCAGCAGCCCAGGGGGCGCAACAGATACGCAGTATTTT. Its translation is CASSPGGATDTQYF.

The chain couples TRBV28 to TRBJ1-4; perhaps TRBD1 as D (5 bases). Germline CDR1 is MDHEN and CDR2 is SYDVKM. V was clipped by 2 bases and J by 0 bases, with 13 bases between them. This CDR3 contains 17 residues. In DNA, the CDR3 is TGTGCCAGCAGTTTAGAATCCGGGACCGCAACTAATGAAAAACTGTTTTTT. It yields the protein CASSLESGTATNEKLFF.

V usage is TRBV7-3 and J usage is TRBJ2-1, with TRBD2 matching 10 bases. V lost 4 bases and J lost 6; bases outside the gene matches: 6. This CDR3 spans 15 amino acids. Germline-derived CDR1 and CDR2 are SGHTA and FQGTGA. The DNA for the CDR3 is TGTGCCAGCAGCTCCGTAGTAGCGGGAGGCAATGAGCAGTTCTTC. Protein: CASSSVVAGGNEQFF.

The DNA of the CDR3 is TGTGCCAGTAGTAGAGGGGGACTAGCGGGAGTAGATACGCAGTATTTT. Translated, it gives CASSRGGLAGVDTQYF. J is TRBJ2-3 and V is TRBV19, with 14 bases fitting TRBD2. Germline values: CDR1 LNHDA, CDR2 SQIVND (reference sequence). The CDR3 totals 16 residues. After removal of 4 bases from V and 5 bases from J, the junction contained 5 bases not matched to a gene.

CDR3 sequence reads: CAYNVQREGRNTGELFF. As DNA, the CDR3 is TGTGCCTACAACGTTCAGCGGGAGGGCCGTAACACCGGGGAGCTGTTTTTT. The chain recombines TRBV10-3 with TRBJ2-2, with TRBD2 identical over 10 bases. The germline gives CDR1 ENHRY, CDR2 SYGVKD. The CDR3 consists of 17 residues. Trimming at V came to 11 bases and at J to 2 bases, leaving 14 bases not matched to a gene.

The sample holds many counts of this clone. This chain links TRBV5-1 with TRBJ2-2; D unclear. The germline CDR1 and CDR2 sequences are SGHRS and YFSETQ. The V gene lost 2 bases and the J gene lost 5 bases, with 7 bases spanning the gap. This CDR3 is built from 13 residues. Here the CDR3 reads CASSLSETGELFF. CDR3 bases: TGCGCCAGCAGCTTATCGGAAACCGGGGAGCTGTTTTTT.

This chain connects TRBV5-4 to TRBJ2-7; D possibly corresponds to TRBD2 (6 bases). The CDR3 extends over 15 amino acids. Deletions cut 4 bases from V and 0 bases from J, with 14 bases between. Germline V gene data show CDR1 as SGHNT and CDR2 as YYREEE (reference sequence). In DNA form, the CDR3 reads TGTGCCAGCAGCCTTGGGACTTCCAGCTCCTACGAGCAGTACTTC. Translated, it gives CASSLGTSSSYEQYF.

The rearrangement uses TRBV9 and TRBJ2-4, with 10 positions matching TRBD2. Germline CDR1 reads SGDLS; CDR2 reads YYNGEE. Germline trimming cut 3 bases from V and 6 bases from J; bases unmatched to any gene: 3. This CDR3 contains 14 residues. CDR3 loop: CASSETSGPNIQYF. The DNA for the CDR3 is TGTGCCAGCAGCGAGACTAGCGGGCCAAACATTCAGTACTTC.

This clone was observed a single time. The chain uses TRBV29-1 and TRBJ1-2, with 9 bases identical to TRBD1. J gave up 6 bases and V 0 bases, and 5 bases lay outside the gene matches. This CDR3 is built from 14 residues. Germline V lookup: CDR1 SQVTM, CDR2 ANQGSEA. CDR3 amino acids: CSVEDGTGGDGYTF. The CDR3, as DNA: TGCAGCGTTGAAGACGGTACAGGGGGCGATGGCTACACCTTC.

The rearrangement joins TRBV2 to TRBJ1-2, with D tentatively TRBD1 (5 bases). The germline V gene has CDR1 SNHLY and CDR2 FYNNEI. The germline V and J ends were trimmed by 2 bases and 7 bases, with 8 bases remaining between them. The CDR3 consists of 12 residues. The CDR3 protein is CASSEIGGGYTF. Written as DNA, the CDR3 is TGTGCCAGCAGTGAAATCGGGGGTGGCTACACCTTC. Complete variable domain (other parts from reference TRBV2 and TRBJ1-2): EPEVTQTPSHQVTQMGQEVILRCVPISNHLYFYWYRQILGQKVEFLVSFYNNEISEKSEIFDDQFSVERPDGSNFTLKIRSTKLEDSAMYFCASSEIGGGYTFGSGTRLTVV.

The chain carries TRBV30 and TRBJ2-7, with D maybe TRBD1 (6 bases). The CDR3 is made up of 14 amino acids. Germline lookup yields CDR1 GTSNPN and CDR2 SVGIG (reference sequence). V was clipped by 8 bases and J by 4 bases, with 21 bases between them. The CDR3, as DNA: TGTGCCGGTGGGACGAGGGGGTTAAAATACGAGCAGTACTTC. Protein: CAGGTRGLKYEQYF.

The chain combines TRBV27 with TRBJ2-5; TRBD1 matches at 9 bases. Per the germline V gene, CDR1 is MNHEY and CDR2 is SMNVEV (reference sequence). The CDR3 is 13 residues long. J lost 9 bases, V lost 7 bases, and 9 bases had no gene match. The CDR3 is CASIPGQGKAQYF. In nucleotides, the CDR3 is TGTGCCAGCATTCCGGGACAGGGCAAGGCCCAGTACTTC.

As regards this clone: An end of the junction differs from the germline gene, which may be a read error. This chain's CDR3 is CVSTGGRNTEAFF. The CDR3 DNA is TGTGTCAGCACGGGGGGTAGGAACACTGAAGCTTTCTTT. The chain employs TRBV11-2 and TRBJ1-1, with a weak D call TRBD1 (5 bases). The CDR3 has 13 amino acids. Looked up from germline, CDR1 is SGHAT and CDR2 is FQNNGV.

This chain uses TRBV27 with TRBJ1-4, with 8 bases lining up with TRBD1. The CDR3 extends over 14 amino acids. Germline V gene data show CDR1 as MNHEY and CDR2 as SMNVEV (reference sequence). V lost 6 bases and J lost 4; bases outside the gene matches: 4. The CDR3 region is CASSFGQGNEKLFF. The CDR3 DNA follows: TGTGCCAGCAGCTTCGGACAGGGTAATGAAAAACTGTTTTTT.

This chain links TRBV10-3 with TRBJ2-1; 7 positions agree with TRBD2. The junction had 7 bases not matched to a gene; V was cut back by 10 bases and J by 7 bases. The CDR3 totals 12 residues. Germline lookup yields CDR1 ENHRY and CDR2 SYGVKD. CDR3 DNA: TGTGCCACGGCGGGGGACTATAATGAGCAGTTCTTC. Amino acid sequence: CATAGDYNEQFF.

The table lists this clone with many counts. The same CDR3 also results from other DNA sequences found in this sample. This chain uses TRBV20-1 with TRBJ2-1; D uncertain. The CDR3 extends over 10 amino acids. From germline, CDR1 is DFQATT and CDR2 SNEGSKA (reference sequence). Trimming left V 6 bases short and J 7 bases short, with 7 bases between. This CDR3 reads CSALVNEQFF. CDR3 DNA: TGCAGTGCCCTGGTAAATGAGCAGTTCTTC.

Comment on this clone: An end of the junction does not agree with germline; a read error may underlie this. Other nucleotide sequences from this sample produce the same CDR3. The DNA of the CDR3 is TGTGCCAGCAGTGACTCCGCTTATGGCTACACCTTC. As protein: CASSDSAYGYTF. V usage is TRBV6-6 and J usage is TRBJ1-2; no firm D call. The CDR3 length is 12 residues. The V gene's germline CDR1 is MNHNY and CDR2 SVGAGI (reference sequence).

The CDR3 coding sequence is TGTGCCAGTAGTATTGGGCGGTCGACGGGCTATGGCTACACCTTC. It codes for CASSIGRSTGYGYTF. The gene calls are TRBV19 and TRBJ1-2; unclear D gene. The germline V and J ends were trimmed by 3 bases and 4 bases, with 15 bases remaining between them. The CDR3 totals 15 residues. Germline CDR1 is LNHDA and CDR2 is SQIVND (reference sequence).

This sequence joins TRBV27 and TRBJ1-2; D is undetermined. The CDR3 runs to 14 residues. With 5 bases removed from V and 8 bases from J, the gap between germline ends came to 18 bases. Germline assignment: CDR1 MNHEY and CDR2 SMNVEV (reference sequence). The CDR3 DNA reads TGTGCCAGCAGTCCCTGGGGTGAACAACTCGGCTACACCTTC. Translating gives CASSPWGEQLGYTF.